This T cell receptor (beta chain) originates from a study of CD8 T cells in ankylosing spondylitis. General study findings and limits: Clones that were linked to disease were CD8+ and were relatively rare in peripheral blood. Blood from ankylosing spondylitis patients appeared to carry a characteristic roughly 8-variant TCR beta motif.

V shed 5 bases and J 5 bases; nucleotides not matched to a gene: 10. Germline CDR1 and CDR2: LGHNT and FRNRAP. This CDR3 has 15 residues. In this sample, this clonotype turned up a few times. Its antigen is not identified. TCRdb independently ran MiXCR on the 5' RACE reads; one entry per CDR3 protein. Altogether 300,000 to 350,000 distinct CDR3 sequences are present, over 12% being singletons, with the ten largest covering about 1%. The chain recombines TRBV12-5 with TRBJ2-7; 9 bases agree with TRBD2. This sequence was found in a male donor with ankylosing spondylitis or in good health (not recorded which). The sequencing input was blood, either unsorted or a sorted T cell fraction (not recorded which). CDR3 DNA sequence: TGTGCTAGTGGTCCCCGGGGTAGCGGGAGCGACGAGCAGTACTTC. It specifies CASGPRGSGSDEQYF.